The TCR beta chain under discussion was sequenced for a study of T cells in Graves' hyperthyroidism and ophthalmopathy (dated by TCRdb to the late 2010s). With regard to the full study: TCR V-J signatures able to tell the groups apart were searched for in a discovery cohort of around 95 patients, of whom 40 to 45 had Graves' ophthalmopathy and about 60 had stable Graves' hyperthyroidism. Following sampling, methimazole starting at 30 mg daily was given to hyperthyroidism patients, and high-dose intravenous methylprednisolone was given to ophthalmopathy patients. Prospective prediction of ophthalmopathy was tested in an independent validation cohort consisting of some 18 hyperthyroidism patients and 17 patients who later progressed to ophthalmopathy. The 75 to 100 discovery patients were randomly divided into training and test sets at a 7:3 ratio. In more than 5 Graves' hyperthyroidism patients, the study also compared T-cell repertoires from thyroid tissue with T-cell repertoires from blood. According to the paper, TCR Vbeta CDR3 sequencing was carried out on about 140 peripheral blood samples, which came from 40 to 45 ophthalmopathy, around 74 hyperthyroidism and roughly 17 progressor patients.

Patients with uncontrolled infections, other autoimmune diseases, pregnancy or lactation were excluded. Clinical symptoms, serum thyroxine and TRAb, thyroid ultrasound, and orbital computed tomography formed the basis for the diagnoses. Total RNA was extracted using Trizol reagent, and RNA quality was assessed on an Agilent 2100 Bioanalyzer. This clonotype showed up many times. This receptor's antigen is unknown. Per-nucleotide qualities are absent, and no much larger clonotype sits a single base away. V is clipped by 2 bases and J by 6 bases, and the sequence between their germline boundaries is 10 bases long. The CDR3, from cysteine to phenylalanine, totals 13 residues. Kept here is only the CDR3 DNA, which spans 39 bases and is read in frame from base 1. The germline V gene supplies CDR1 KGHDR and CDR2 SFDVKD. Points the paper makes about the study in general: A model built on a 13 V-J signature distinguished ophthalmopathy from stable hyperthyroidism, reaching 87.88% sensitivity and around 81% specificity in cross-validation and 80%/75% in testing. In validation, the model predicted progression to ophthalmopathy with around 71% sensitivity and roughly 75% specificity, a median of 6.5 months before onset. Most expanded thyroid clonotypes (frequency above 0.001) were also detected in blood, a finding suggesting that blood repertoires may reflect thyroid immune responses. Sample size was not statistically predetermined, and investigators were not blinded to group allocation.

The TCR beta CDR3 regions were amplified from the RNA transcripts. The first round of RT-PCR for the TCR CDR3 was performed with the HTBI primer set and the Qiagen OneStep RT-PCR kit. The libraries were constructed in a second round of multiplex PCR and then size-selected and purified. The libraries were sequenced on an Illumina HiSeq2000 using paired-end 100 bp reads. The published analysis was carried out like this. SOAPnuke was used to process the raw data, with reads discarded if the reads contained adapters or uncalled bases, had a mean Phred below 15, or lacked an exact constant-primer or identifier match. High-quality paired reads were merged using COPE v1.2.5, and each unique nucleotide sequence was defined as a clonotype. MiTCR v1.1 was used to align the clonotypes against IMGT TRBV, TRBD and TRBJ reference segments. Only V-J combinations with frequency above 0.0001, covering about 99% of repertoires, were analysed. The TCS score was defined as F50 (clonal expansion) divided by E x V (chaos), with BLOSUM62-based TCRdist calculated between CDR3 peptides within each V-J. Welch's t-statistics and random forest reduced around 550 V-J features to some 14, which were used in a naive Bayes classifier (R e1071). The similarity between thyroid and blood repertoires was quantified using the Morisita-Horn index. TCRdb itself trimmed the public reads at Q25 with fastp, ran MiXCR and retained productive beta chains. Each record represents a unique CDR3 protein, reported with the most common genes and DNA among its rows. The V and J calls follow TCRdb's processing rather than the paper's. In all, the sample holds over 650,000 distinct CDR3 sequences, and about 45% of those were seen once. Together, the top ten hold less than 8.5% of the sample.

The rearranged chain carries TRBV24-1 and TRBJ2-7, with no reliable assignment of the D segment. This TCR came from an adult man with Graves' disease, either hyperthyroidism or ophthalmopathy (not recorded which). The sequenced sample was peripheral blood or thyroid tissue (not recorded which). The CDR3 protein: CATSDSSTREQYF. The DNA reads TGTGCCACCAGTGATTCTTCTACCCGCGAGCAGTACTTC.